The clone carrying this T cell receptor beta chain was counted only a few times. The antigen is undetermined. Trimming cost V 2 bases and J 6 bases, with 5 bases left between them. CDR1 WSHSY and CDR2 SAAADI come from the germline V gene. The CDR3 length is 12 residues. This table comes from immunoSEQ multiplex PCR, and its TCRdb copy is limited to in-frame clones, with some not included. The table has some 59,000 clones, about 90% seen once. These data originate in a study of OX40 agonist ivuxolimab in advanced cancers. Whole-study context: Partial responses were recorded for three patients, including one with hepatocellular carcinoma and two with cutaneous melanoma. Study-level results: At 0.1 to 3.0 mg/kg and by week 6, CD4+ and CD8+ T cells in the blood had expanded clonally.

The sequence came from an adult with an advanced solid tumor such as melanoma, head and neck, liver or kidney cancer. Source: CD4+ or CD8+ T cells sorted from blood, taken in a trial of the OX40 agonist ivuxolimab. J is TRBJ2-1 and V is TRBV10-2; D is possibly TRBD1 (5 bases). The CDR3 nucleotides are TGCGCCAGCAGTGAGACAGGCAATGAGCAGTTCTTC. This translates into CASSETGNEQFF.